One sample yielded the 31 T cell receptor beta chains listed below, sequenced in a study of CD8 T cells in ankylosing spondylitis. TCRdb re-called the 5' RACE reads with MiXCR, one entry per CDR3 protein. The sample has 250,000 or so distinct CDR3 sequences, about a sixth seen once. Source material: blood, either unsorted or a sorted T cell fraction (not recorded which). These receptors all stem from a male donor with ankylosing spondylitis or in good health (not recorded which).

The gene calls are TRBV6-2 or TRBV6-3 and TRBJ2-1; the match to TRBD2 covers 10 bases. This CDR3 is 16 amino acids long. From germline, CDR1 is MNHEY and CDR2 SVGEGT. V dropped 7 bases and J dropped 6; count of bases not matched to a gene: 12. The CDR3 DNA follows: TGTGCCAGCACCCAACCCCGACTAGCGGGTATCAATGAGCAGTTCTTC. Its translation: CASTQPRLAGINEQFF.

Ten or more counts support this clonotype. The gene calls are TRBV20-1 and TRBJ2-1, with 7 bases aligning to TRBD1. The CDR3 has 14 amino acids. V was pared by 2 bases and J by 7 bases, with 8 bases of the junction left unmatched. Germline CDR1 DFQATT, CDR2 SNEGSKA (reference sequence). CDR3 sequence: CSARPETGINEQFF. The CDR3 DNA is TGCAGTGCTAGACCCGAGACAGGGATTAATGAGCAGTTCTTC.

The rearrangement uses TRBV28 and TRBJ2-7; TRBD2 matches at 12 bases. The germline gives CDR1 MDHEN, CDR2 SYDVKM. This CDR3 has 14 residues. The V gene end was trimmed by 4 bases and the J gene end by 6 bases; junction bases not matched to a gene: 4. The chain's CDR3 is CASSSGLAGFEQYF. In nucleotides, the CDR3 is TGTGCCAGCAGTTCCGGACTAGCGGGATTCGAGCAGTACTTC.

This clonotype came up once. This rearrangement joins TRBV4-2 to TRBJ1-3, with D hard to call. Germline assignment: CDR1 LGHNA and CDR2 YNFKEQ. The V end lost 4 bases, the J end lost 4 bases, and 11 bases lay between the germline ends. CDR3 length: 14 amino acids. The CDR3 nucleotides are TGTGCCAGCAGCCCCTTCCTGGGGGGAAACACCATATATTTT. This sequence encodes CASSPFLGGNTIYF.

This clonotype turned up a few times. The chain has TRBV7-9 and TRBJ2-5; weak D call: TRBD1 (6 bases). The CDR3 runs to 14 residues. Germline CDR1 is SEHNR and CDR2 is FQNEAQ (reference sequence). With 8 bases removed from V and 5 bases from J, the gap between germline ends came to 18 bases. The chain's CDR3 is CASAQLQGWETQYF. As DNA, the CDR3 is TGTGCCAGCGCCCAATTACAGGGCTGGGAGACCCAGTACTTC.

This chain joins TRBV18 and TRBJ2-7, with unresolved D. This CDR3 is built from 13 residues. V lost 3 bases and J lost 5, with 11 bases in between. Looked up from germline, CDR1 is KGHSH and CDR2 is LQKENI. This chain's CDR3 is CASSPPVGNEQYF. CDR3 bases: TGTGCCAGCTCACCCCCGGTCGGCAACGAGCAGTACTTC.

V gene TRBV4-1 combines with J gene TRBJ2-7; D is undetermined. CDR1 MGHRA and CDR2 YSYEKL come from the germline V gene. This CDR3 spans 15 amino acids. Trimming pared 0 bases from V and 1 base from J, leaving 10 bases between. The CDR3, as DNA: TGCGCCAGCAGCCAAGAACCGGCCAGGTCCTACGAGCAGTACTTC. Encoded protein: CASSQEPARSYEQYF.

The rearrangement joins TRBV6-5 to TRBJ2-1, with no clear D. The germline CDR1 and CDR2 sequences are MNHEY and SVGAGI. V lost 2 bases and J lost 6, with 11 bases in between. The CDR3 has 14 residues. As DNA, the CDR3 is TGTGCCAGCAGTTACCGGTTAGGGCCCAATGAGCAGTTCTTC. This translates into CASSYRLGPNEQFF.

This chain joins TRBV20-1 and TRBJ2-1; no definite D call. Trimming cost V 8 bases and J 15 bases, with 17 bases left between them. The CDR3 sequence is 10 residues long. Per the germline V gene, CDR1 is DFQATT and CDR2 is SNEGSKA (reference sequence). Written as DNA, the CDR3 is TGCAGTCTCCCCGGTGTAAGTCCGTTCTTC. This encodes CSLPGVSPFF.

The rearrangement links TRBV7-2 to TRBJ2-7; 10 positions agree with TRBD2. J gave up 0 bases and V 1 base, and 3 bases lay outside the gene matches. Germline V gene data show CDR1 as SGHTA and CDR2 as FQGNSA. This CDR3 has 16 amino acids. The CDR3 is CASSLGASGSSYEQYF. The DNA for the CDR3 is TGTGCCAGCAGCTTAGGGGCTAGCGGGAGCTCCTACGAGCAGTACTTC.

The sample holds many counts of this clonotype. The CDR3 spells CASSDSEWDTDTQYF. The CDR3 DNA reads as TGTGCCAGCAGTGACTCTGAGTGGGACACAGATACGCAGTATTTT. This chain uses TRBV6-4 with TRBJ2-3, with no clear D. The CDR3 has 15 amino acids. With 0 bases removed from V and 2 bases from J, the gap between germline ends came to 9 bases. From germline, CDR1 is MRHNA and CDR2 SNTAGT.

The genes are TRBV15 and TRBJ1-5; the match to TRBD1 covers 9 bases. The J segment lost 6 bases and the V segment lost 5 bases, leaving 8 bases of the junction unmatched. Per the germline V gene, CDR1 is LNHNV and CDR2 is YYDKDF (reference sequence). This CDR3 has 15 residues. The CDR3, as DNA: TGTGCCACCAGCGGCGATACAGGGGGCCCTCAGCCCCAGCATTTT. Encoded protein: CATSGDTGGPQPQHF. Using reference TRBV15 and TRBJ1-5 for the parts outside the CDR3, the full variable domain is DAMVIQNPRYQVTQFGKPVTLSCSQTLNHNVMYWYQQKSSQAPKLLFHYYDKDFNNEADTPDNFQSRRPNTSFCFLDIRSPGLGDTAMYLCATSGDTGGPQPQHFGDGTRLSIL.

This clonotype was detected a few times. The V and J genes are TRBV20-1 and TRBJ2-7; maybe TRBD1 (5 bases). The CDR3 runs 15 residues. Trimming pared 6 bases from V and 4 bases from J, leaving 22 bases between. CDR1 and CDR2 (germline): DFQATT, SNEGSKA (reference sequence). CDR3 DNA sequence: TGCAGTGCCGACAGCCCCGGTTCGGCCGAATACGAGCAGTACTTC. Residues: CSADSPGSAEYEQYF.

This clonotype has only a few counts. This chain links TRBV7-2 with TRBJ2-7; 7 nucleotides align to TRBD2. Germline V gene sequence: CDR1 SGHTA, CDR2 FQGNSA. V was clipped by 5 bases and J by 4 bases; unmatched bases: 11. The CDR3 totals 15 residues. The CDR3 DNA reads as TGTGCCAGCAGCGAGGGACTATCCCTTGGGTACGAGCAGTACTTC. Translation: CASSEGLSLGYEQYF.

The table lists this clonotype with many counts. The chain recombines TRBV9 with TRBJ2-7; tentatively, D is TRBD2 (6 bases). The V gene lost 0 bases and the J gene lost 2 bases, with 12 bases spanning the gap. This CDR3 contains 15 residues. Per germline, CDR1 SGDLS and CDR2 YYNGEE. CDR3 in amino acids: CASSVDSGSPYEQYF. DNA of the CDR3: TGTGCCAGCAGCGTAGATAGCGGCAGCCCCTACGAGCAGTACTTC.

This clonotype was seen ten or more times. The V call is TRBV7-9, the J call TRBJ1-5; D not resolved. This CDR3 contains 15 residues. V lost 5 bases, J lost 2 bases, and 13 bases lay in between. Germline V gene data show CDR1 as SEHNR and CDR2 as FQNEAQ (reference sequence). CDR3 nucleotide sequence: TGTGCCAGCAGCACCACGGCTGGCGGCAATCAGCCCCAGCATTTT. It specifies CASSTTAGGNQPQHF.

As DNA, the CDR3 is TGCGCCAGCAGCTTGGAGGGTATTGAAAATTCACCCCTCCACTTT. This codes for CASSLEGIENSPLHF. The V call is TRBV5-1, the J call TRBJ1-6; no reliable D call. The CDR3 has 15 amino acids. V was shortened by 0 bases and J by 7 bases, with 11 bases between the two germline ends. Germline V gene sequence: CDR1 SGHRS, CDR2 YFSETQ.

This clonotype came up a few times. V and J are TRBV7-9 and TRBJ2-4, with TRBD2 as a possible D gene (5 bases). The CDR3 runs to 13 residues. Between the trimmed V and J ends, which lost 2 bases and 8 bases, there was a span of 10 bases. Per germline, CDR1 SEHNR and CDR2 FQNEAQ (reference sequence). The CDR3 region is CASSLSGRDIQYF. Here the CDR3 DNA reads TGTGCCAGCAGCTTATCTGGGAGAGACATTCAGTACTTC.

In its sample, this clonotype was seen a few times. The chain recombines TRBV7-2 with TRBJ2-1, with D hard to call. CDR1 is SGHTA and CDR2 is FQGNSA in the germline V gene. V lost 1 base and J 12 bases, leaving 13 bases between the germline ends. The length of the CDR3 is 13 residues. CDR3 bases: TGTGCCAGCAGCTTAGGACGGATCCCGGGGCAGTTCTTC. Translation: CASSLGRIPGQFF.

To note about this clonotype: A much larger clone is a single base away; this may be a read error. The chain links TRBV4-3 to TRBJ2-3; D assignment may be TRBD1 or TRBD2 (7 bases each). The CDR3 consists of 16 residues. CDR1 is LGHNA, CDR2 YSLEER, per germline. The chain's CDR3 is CASSQGEGPGTDMQYF. The CDR3 region has the DNA TGCGCCAGCAGCCAAGGGGAGGGCCCAGGGACAGATATGCAGTATTTT.

This chain joins TRBV15 and TRBJ2-7, with 7 nucleotides matching TRBD2. V trimming: 6 bases; J trimming: 6 bases; junction bases outside the gene matches: 5. Germline CDR1 LNHNV, CDR2 YYDKDF (reference sequence). The CDR3 runs 12 residues. CDR3 sequence: CATRMGGTEQYF. The CDR3 bases are TGTGCCACCAGGATGGGGGGGACCGAGCAGTACTTC.

The V gene is TRBV6-1, the J gene TRBJ2-2; the D gene is possibly TRBD2 (6 bases). The V end was cut by 8 bases, the J end by 3 bases, with 13 bases between. This CDR3 region has 14 residues. The germline CDR1 and CDR2 sequences are MNHNS and SASEGT. In DNA form, the CDR3 reads TGTGCCAGCGGCACCGGGGGTTACACCGGGGAGCTGTTTTTT. Amino acid sequence: CASGTGGYTGELFF.

This clonotype was found a few times. The gene calls are TRBV4-2 and TRBJ1-5; D call uncertain. From germline, CDR1 is LGHNA and CDR2 YNFKEQ. The length of the CDR3 is 16 residues. The ends were cut back, 0 bases at V and 0 bases at J, with 9 bases in the middle. CDR3: CASSQDSHYSNQPQHF. DNA for the CDR3: TGTGCCAGCAGCCAAGACTCACACTATAGCAATCAGCCCCAGCATTTT.

This chain connects TRBV29-1 to TRBJ2-1, with TRBD2 matching over 9 bases. Germline V CDR1 and CDR2: SQVTM, ANQGSEA. The CDR3 is 13 amino acids. The CDR3 reads CSSRASGTDEQFF. DNA of the CDR3: TGCAGTAGCAGGGCTAGCGGGACCGATGAGCAGTTCTTC.

This sequence joins TRBV7-9 and TRBJ2-7; D possibly matches TRBD1 or TRBD2 (6 bases each). V lost 2 bases to trimming and J lost 4 bases, with 15 bases between them. Germline CDR1 SEHNR, CDR2 FQNEAQ (reference sequence). This CDR3 region has 15 residues. This chain's CDR3 is CASSLHSGAAYEQYF. CDR3 DNA sequence: TGTGCCAGCAGCTTACATTCGGGGGCGGCTTACGAGCAGTACTTC.

The sample holds many counts of this clonotype. CDR3: CASSEAASGSNEQFF. Here the CDR3 DNA reads TGTGCCAGCAGTGAAGCGGCTAGCGGGAGCAATGAGCAGTTCTTC. The chain employs TRBV6-1 and TRBJ2-1; TRBD2 matches at 10 bases. Germline values: CDR1 MNHNS, CDR2 SASEGT. V trimming: 0 bases; J trimming: 6 bases; junction bases outside the gene matches: 2. CDR3 length equals 15 residues.

In this sample, this clonotype turned up a few times. The rearrangement links TRBV3-1 to TRBJ2-1, with D uncertain. The ends were cut back, 0 bases at V and 12 bases at J, with 6 bases in the middle. The CDR3 runs to 11 residues. Germline V gene data show CDR1 as LGHDT and CDR2 as YNNKEL (reference sequence). CDR3 in DNA: TGTGCCAGCAGCCAAGAACGGATGCAGTTCTTC. It is translated as CASSQERMQFF.

In its sample, this clonotype was seen a few times. The V gene is TRBV4-2, the J gene TRBJ2-1, with D possibly matching TRBD2 (6 bases). V lost 1 base and J lost 10, with 17 bases in between. The CDR3 runs to 15 residues. Germline CDR1 reads LGHNA; CDR2 reads YNFKEQ. As DNA, the CDR3 is TGTGCCAGCAGCCAAGTCGGGGGAGGAACGGGGGAGCAGTTCTTC. Residues: CASSQVGGGTGEQFF.

V and J are TRBV24-1 and TRBJ2-5; 10 bases agree with TRBD1. CDR1 KGHDR and CDR2 SFDVKD come from the germline V gene. The CDR3 consists of 17 residues. Losses at the gene ends were 4 bases for V and 1 base for J; bases not matched to a gene: 8. For the CDR3, the DNA is TGTGCCACCAGTGACAAACCGGGACAGGGGTTCCAAGAGACCCAGTACTTC. Translating gives CATSDKPGQGFQETQYF.

The chain couples TRBV4-2 to TRBJ2-2; D is perhaps TRBD2 (6 bases). Germline assignment: CDR1 LGHNA and CDR2 YNFKEQ. Trimming left V 1 base short and J 6 bases short, with 12 bases between. There are 15 residues in the CDR3. The CDR3 here is CASSQGPGGAGELFF. The CDR3 DNA reads TGTGCCAGCAGCCAAGGGCCAGGAGGGGCCGGGGAGCTGTTTTTT.

This clonotype was detected many times. The chain uses TRBV12-3 or TRBV12-4 and TRBJ2-1; 11 bases align to TRBD2. This CDR3 spans 15 amino acids. Germline trimming cut 5 bases from V and 7 bases from J; bases unmatched to any gene: 7. The CDR3: CASSILAGVGNEQFF. CDR3 DNA sequence: TGTGCCAGCAGTATACTAGCGGGAGTCGGGAATGAGCAGTTCTTC.